The 5 T cell receptor beta chains given below trace back to one sample, sequenced in a study of blood T cell repertoires in COVID-19. Sequenced by immunoSEQ multiplex PCR; TCRdb stores in-frame clones only, minus some. The table lists about 350,000 clones, 87% of them singletons. Source material: PBMCs or T cells enriched from blood (not recorded which). The receptors stem from a woman younger than 45 who had recovered from COVID-19.

The genes are TRBV21-1 and TRBJ2-5; the listed D gene, TRBD2, was not tested against the DNA. TRBV21-1 is recorded as a pseudogene. The CDR3 totals 15 residues. The CDR3 DNA reads TGTGCCAGCCTATCGGCTAGCGAAATCCAAGAGACCCAGTACTTC. It encodes CASLSASEIQETQYF.

Remarks on this clone: Different DNA sequences within this sample yield the same CDR3. V is TRBV28 and J is TRBJ1-2; TRBD1 aligns across 8 bases. CDR3 size: 14 residues. The J segment lost 3 bases and the V segment lost 5 bases, leaving 5 bases of the junction unmatched. Germline lookup yields CDR1 MDHEN and CDR2 SYDVKM. The CDR3 protein is CASSPRGRDYGYTF. The CDR3 DNA is TGTGCCAGCAGTCCCAGGGGGCGCGACTATGGCTACACCTTC.

The chain carries TRBV7-9 and TRBJ2-5; the D is unclear. From germline, CDR1 is SEHNR and CDR2 FQNEAQ (reference sequence). The CDR3 length is 15 residues. V lost 5 bases to trimming and J lost 2 bases, with 15 bases between them. In nucleotides, the CDR3 is TGTGCCAGCAGCCGAGGAGACGGAGAACAAGAGACCCAGTACTTC. It encodes CASSRGDGEQETQYF.

The V call is TRBV5-1, the J call TRBJ2-1, with D possibly being TRBD2 (6 bases). Trimming removed 2 bases at V and 8 bases at J, with 11 bases between. The length of the CDR3 is 13 residues. Per germline, CDR1 SGHRS and CDR2 YFSETQ. CDR3 in amino acids: CASSFNPGDEQFF. The CDR3 region has the DNA TGCGCCAGCAGCTTTAACCCGGGGGATGAGCAGTTCTTC.

The genes are TRBV6-5 and TRBJ2-1; 8 positions agree with TRBD2. The germline CDR1 and CDR2 sequences are MNHEY and SVGAGI. V dropped 0 bases and J dropped 9; count of bases not matched to a gene: 10. The CDR3 runs 16 residues. The CDR3 protein is CASSYSRLAQRGEQFF. The CDR3 DNA reads TGTGCCAGCAGTTACTCGAGACTAGCGCAGAGGGGTGAGCAGTTCTTC.